The T cell receptor beta chain described here comes from a study of graft-versus-host responses after intestinal transplantation. Study overall: Transplants were multivisceral, liver-intestinal, or isolated intestinal. Every recipient underwent anti-thymocyte globulin induction, then tacrolimus and steroids for 2 to 3 years.

The sample holds a few counts of this clone. What it binds is not known. Study conclusions and caveats: Some GvH clones were seen earlier in gut or blood, suggesting intestinal origin.

V was cut by 6 bases and J by 2 bases, with 14 bases left in between. CDR1 and CDR2 from the germline V gene are SEHNR and FQNEAQ (reference sequence). This CDR3 has 15 residues. Measured with immunoSEQ multiplex PCR; TCRdb has only the in-frame clones, and not every one. The table lists around 69,000 clones, around 90% of them singletons. The chain employs TRBV7-9 and TRBJ2-1, with a weak D call TRBD1 (5 bases). This sequence originates from a human donor who was the organ donor for an intestinal transplant. Source: unstimulated CD8+ T cells sorted from spleen or lymph node cells, taken before transplant. CDR3 residues: CASSPAQGAYNEQFF. The CDR3, as DNA: TGTGCCAGCAGTCCGGCCCAGGGCGCCTACAATGAGCAGTTCTTC.